Following are 5 T cell receptor beta chains from one sample sequenced in a study of T cells in women clearing cervical HPV infection. Clones were sequenced by immunoSEQ multiplex PCR, and TCRdb holds only the in-frame ones, with some missing. This table holds about 31,000 clones. The sample was blood buffy coat. The receptor source for this set is a woman between 18 and 69 years old with a cervical HPV16 infection that either progressed to CIN3+ or cleared (not recorded which).

The DNA read from the CDR3 is TGTGCCAGCAGCCAATCGAGGTCAGGGCAAGAGACC. This translates into CASSQSRSGQET. The complete CDR3 protein is CASSQSRSGQETQYF. This chain connects TRBV16 to TRBJ2-5, with D possibly being TRBD1 (5 bases). The read ends 3 residues shy of where the CDR3 ends; the end is completed using the germline J gene. The CDR3 covers 15 residues. Germline-derived CDR1 and CDR2 are KGHSY and FQNENV. V was pared by 0 bases and J by 2 bases, with 10 bases between.

Turning to this clone: Sequencing ends 3 residues short of the CDR3 end; the germline J gene provides the rest. The chain employs TRBV20-1 and TRBJ2-5; TRBD2 matches at 7 bases. This CDR3 comprises 15 residues. Germline assignment: CDR1 DFQATT and CDR2 SNEGSKA (reference sequence). The V segment lost 6 bases and the J segment 1 base; nucleotides outside the gene matches: 11. This CDR3 reads CSAALGGGIQETQYF. CDR3 DNA, as far as it was read: TGCAGTGCCGCCTTGGGGGGGGGAATCCAAGAGACC.

Incomplete CDR3 DNA: TGCAGTGCAAAAGAGCGGGAGAGTGTACAAGAGACC. It specifies CSAKERESVQET. Given in full, the CDR3 is CSAKERESVQETQYF. This chain joins TRBV20-1 and TRBJ2-5; 8 positions agree with TRBD2. The CDR3 end lies 3 residues beyond the end of the read and is filled in from the germline J gene. CDR3 length equals 15 residues. J was trimmed by 2 bases and V by 6 bases; bases with no gene match: 11. Germline V gene sequence: CDR1 DFQATT, CDR2 SNEGSKA (reference sequence).

On this clone: Mismatch with germline at one junction end may stem from a read error. The read ends 3 residues before the CDR3 terminus; that terminus is restored from the germline J gene. The sample holds other DNA sequences that translate to the same CDR3. The V gene is TRBV7-2, the J gene TRBJ1-3; D may be TRBD1 (5 bases). CDR3 length: 15 amino acids. Germline CDR1 reads SGHTA; CDR2 reads FQGNSA. The CDR3 region is CASSLAGGGSQFIYF. The DNA read from the CDR3 is TGTGCCAGCAGCCTAGCCGGGGGGGGATCGCAGTTT.

In the case of this clone: The CDR3 end lies 3 residues beyond the end of the read and is filled in from the germline J gene. J is TRBJ2-7 and V is TRBV12-3 or TRBV12-4, with TRBD1 matching 7 bases. V was pared by 6 bases and J by 6 bases, with 5 bases of the junction left unmatched. The CDR3 covers 12 residues. CDR3 in amino acids: CASSTGAGEQYF. The sequenced part of the CDR3 DNA is TGTGCCAGCAGCACAGGGGCGGGCGAG.